This record covers a single TCR beta chain. Its antigen is not identified. The CDR3 spans 18 residues. V was clipped by 5 bases and J by 1 base; unmatched bases: 8. The germline V gene has CDR1 SGHAT and CDR2 FQNNGV. The data belong to a study of vaccination effects on CD4 cells after COVID-19. Points from the study as a whole: Small numbers of convalescent patients limited the study. It also lacked early post-infection timepoints.

In the ViraFEST assay, antigen-specific CD4+ clonotypes were identified by expansion after peptide-pool stimulation. Subsequent to approximately 11 days of culture, CD4+ T cells were isolated. The person's infection with SARS-CoV-2, confirmed by PCR, took place between March and December 2020. Profiling relied on immunoSEQ multiplex PCR, and the TCRdb table lists in-frame clones only, not all of them. The data contain roughly 70,000 clones, about 69% of them singletons. The sequence came from a human donor who had a prior SARS-CoV-2 infection. V and J are TRBV11-2 and TRBJ2-3; the match to TRBD2 covers 14 bases. This specimen consisted of CD4+ T cells from PBMCs cultured with HIV peptides, obtained before COVID-19 vaccination. Specified subset: HIV-1 Nef peptide pool negative control/reference culture. The CDR3 loop is CASSLGTSGRSGTDTQYF. In DNA, the CDR3 is TGTGCCAGCAGCCTAGGGACTAGCGGGAGATCTGGCACAGATACGCAGTATTTT.